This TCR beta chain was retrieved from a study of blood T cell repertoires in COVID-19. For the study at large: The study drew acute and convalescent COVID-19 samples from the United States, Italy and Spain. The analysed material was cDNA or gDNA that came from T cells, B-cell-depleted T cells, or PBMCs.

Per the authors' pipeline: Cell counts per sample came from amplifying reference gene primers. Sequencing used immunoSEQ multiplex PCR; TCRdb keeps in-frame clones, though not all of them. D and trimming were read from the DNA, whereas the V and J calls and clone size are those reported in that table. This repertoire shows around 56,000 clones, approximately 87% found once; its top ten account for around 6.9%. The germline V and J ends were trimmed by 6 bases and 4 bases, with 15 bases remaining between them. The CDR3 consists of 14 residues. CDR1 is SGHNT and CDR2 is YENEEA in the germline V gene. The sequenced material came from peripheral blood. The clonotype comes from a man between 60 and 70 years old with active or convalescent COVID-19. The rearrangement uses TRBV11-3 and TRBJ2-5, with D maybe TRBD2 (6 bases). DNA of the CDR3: TGTGCCAGCAGTCCTAGGGGAGCGGGAGAGACCCAGTACTTC. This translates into CASSPRGAGETQYF.